This T cell receptor (beta chain) was identified in a study of blood T cell repertoires in COVID-19. Study information: COVID-19 samples collected from the United States, Italy and Spain covered acute and convalescent phases. T cells, B-cell-depleted T cells, or PBMCs provided the cDNA or gDNA that served as material.

In the source study's methods: Reference gene primer amplification yielded estimated nucleated cell counts. The repertoire was sequenced with immunoSEQ multiplex PCR; TCRdb's copy has only in-frame clones and lacks some. D and trimming were read from the DNA, whereas the V and J calls and clone size are those reported in that table. The table has 270,000 or so clones, more than 85% seen once. CDR3 length: 18 residues. V trimming: 5 bases; J trimming: 0 bases; junction bases outside the gene matches: 9. CDR1 and CDR2 (germline): MNHNY, SVGAGI (reference sequence). V usage is TRBV6-6 and J usage is TRBJ2-2; 10 positions agree with TRBD2. This clonotype was obtained from a man between 35 and 55 years old with acute or convalescent COVID-19. Material for sequencing was peripheral blood. The CDR3 reads CASSRTSGLSANTGELFF. The CDR3 nucleotides are TGTGCCAGCAGTCGGACTAGCGGCTTATCTGCGAACACCGGGGAGCTGTTTTTT.